Listed below are T cell receptor beta chains from one sample, sequenced in a study of tumor-infiltrating lymphocytes in primary liver carcinoma. TCRdb used MiXCR to reprocess the multiplex PCR reads, holding one entry per CDR3 protein. The data hold a few hundred thousand distinct CDR3 sequences, with around three fifths observed a single time. Sequencing was done on a sample of peripheral blood. Receptors originate from a woman aged 30 to 39 with primary liver carcinoma and hepatitis B virus infection. CDR3s include the opening cysteine and the closing phenylalanine or tryptophan. Fields, in order: J gene, D gene, clone size, V gene, CDR3 protein, CDR3 DNA. A D gene is named only where the DNA matches it firmly. Size is stated for part of the rows, as once, few or many counts, or as a class when the clone is expanded.

j_call: TRBJ2-5; d_call: TRBD1; clone_size: .; v_call: TRBV12-3/TRBV12-4; cdr3_aa: CASSAPGQGAARETQYF; cdr3_nt: TGTGCCAGCAGTGCGCCGGGACAGGGGGCCGCTCGAGAGACCCAGTACTTC
j_call: TRBJ2-1; d_call: TRBD2; clone_size: .; v_call: TRBV6-5; cdr3_aa: CASRSGLARASEQFF; cdr3_nt: TGTGCCAGCAGATCAGGACTAGCGAGAGCAAGTGAGCAGTTCTTC
j_call: TRBJ2-2; d_call: .; clone_size: .; v_call: TRBV4-3; cdr3_aa: CASSQEAGRAYTGELFF; cdr3_nt: TGTGCTAGCAGCCAAGAGGCCGGCAGGGCTTACACCGGGGAGCTGTTTTTT
j_call: TRBJ2-3; d_call: .; clone_size: many; v_call: TRBV6-5; cdr3_aa: CASSSVPGRSTDTQYF; cdr3_nt: TGTGCCAGCAGTTCCGTCCCCGGGCGAAGCACAGATACGCAGTATTTT
j_call: TRBJ1-6; d_call: TRBD1; clone_size: few; v_call: TRBV6-1; cdr3_aa: CASSIITGGGSNSPLHF; cdr3_nt: TGTGCCAGCAGTATAATTACAGGGGGCGGTAGTAATTCACCCCTCCACTTT
j_call: TRBJ1-5; d_call: .; clone_size: .; v_call: TRBV6-5; cdr3_aa: CASRAGVNQPQHF; cdr3_nt: TGTGCCAGCAGGGCAGGGGTCAATCAGCCCCAGCATTTT
j_call: TRBJ2-1; d_call: TRBD1; clone_size: .; v_call: TRBV11-2; cdr3_aa: CAGNLWDRGSNEQFF; cdr3_nt: TGTGCCGGCAACTTATGGGACAGGGGTTCCAATGAGCAGTTCTTC
j_call: TRBJ2-5; d_call: .; clone_size: .; v_call: TRBV11-1; cdr3_aa: CASILGQQKTQYF; cdr3_nt: TGTGCCAGCATCTTAGGGCAACAAAAGACCCAGTACTTC
j_call: TRBJ2-3; d_call: .; clone_size: many; v_call: TRBV29-1; cdr3_aa: CSVGTGQGSTDTQYF; cdr3_nt: TGCAGCGTTGGAACCGGGCAGGGCAGCACAGATACGCAGTATTTT
j_call: TRBJ1-3; d_call: .; clone_size: .; v_call: TRBV6-1; cdr3_aa: CASTPWLGTFTIYF; cdr3_nt: TGTGCCAGCACCCCTTGGCTCGGGACCTTCACCATATATTTT
j_call: TRBJ2-7; d_call: .; clone_size: .; v_call: TRBV6-6; cdr3_aa: CVSSRSDYEQYF; cdr3_nt: TGTGTCAGCAGTCGGAGCGATTACGAGCAGTACTTC
j_call: TRBJ2-2; d_call: .; clone_size: .; v_call: TRBV10-3; cdr3_aa: CAISEGILSTGELFF; cdr3_nt: TGTGCCATCAGTGAGGGGATATTGAGCACCGGGGAGCTGTTTTTT
j_call: TRBJ2-7; d_call: .; clone_size: .; v_call: TRBV25-1; cdr3_aa: CASSEGPGYEQYF; cdr3_nt: TGTGCCAGCAGTGAGGGACCAGGGTACGAGCAGTACTTC
j_call: TRBJ2-3; d_call: .; clone_size: .; v_call: TRBV5-4; cdr3_aa: CASRGRASTDTQYF; cdr3_nt: TGTGCCAGCAGGGGCCGGGCTAGCACAGATACGCAGTATTTT
j_call: TRBJ2-7; d_call: .; clone_size: .; v_call: TRBV30; cdr3_aa: CAWSVWGEEQYF; cdr3_nt: TGTGCCTGGAGTGTTTGGGGGGAAGAGCAGTACTTC
j_call: TRBJ2-1; d_call: .; clone_size: .; v_call: TRBV4-1; cdr3_aa: CASSHDFNNGQFF; cdr3_nt: TGCGCCAGCAGTCACGACTTCAACAATGGGCAGTTCTTC
j_call: TRBJ2-7; d_call: .; clone_size: many; v_call: TRBV12-3/TRBV12-4; cdr3_aa: CASSSEGTGYEQYF; cdr3_nt: TGTGCCAGCAGTTCTGAGGGCACAGGGTACGAGCAGTACTTC
j_call: TRBJ2-3; d_call: TRBD2; clone_size: .; v_call: TRBV5-6; cdr3_aa: CASSFGGRKDTQYF; cdr3_nt: TGTGCCAGCAGCTTCGGCGGGAGAAAAGATACGCAGTATTTT
j_call: TRBJ2-1; d_call: TRBD2; clone_size: few; v_call: TRBV6-1; cdr3_aa: CATTAGGSYNEQFF; cdr3_nt: TGTGCCACTACAGCGGGGGGGTCCTACAATGAGCAGTTCTTC
j_call: TRBJ2-4; d_call: .; clone_size: once; v_call: TRBV12-3/TRBV12-4; cdr3_aa: CASSPESPGGNIQYF; cdr3_nt: TGTGCCAGCAGCCCGGAAAGTCCCGGTGGGAACATTCAGTACTTC
j_call: TRBJ2-3; d_call: .; clone_size: .; v_call: TRBV6-5; cdr3_aa: CASSYSQSAIDTQYF; cdr3_nt: TGTGCCAGCAGTTACTCCCAAAGCGCCATAGATACACAGTATTTT
j_call: TRBJ1-6; d_call: TRBD1; clone_size: .; v_call: TRBV6-5; cdr3_aa: CASSRQGSYNSPLHF; cdr3_nt: TGTGCCAGCAGCCGACAGGGCTCCTATAATTCACCCCTCCACTTT
j_call: TRBJ1-1; d_call: .; clone_size: few; v_call: TRBV12-3/TRBV12-4; cdr3_aa: CASRNHSRTAGTEAFF; cdr3_nt: TGTGCCAGCAGGAATCATTCTCGGACGGCCGGAACTGAAGCTTTCTTT
j_call: TRBJ1-1; d_call: .; clone_size: few; v_call: TRBV4-2; cdr3_aa: CASSQDSWNTEAFF; cdr3_nt: TGTGCCAGCAGCCAAGATAGTTGGAACACTGAAGCTTTCTTT
j_call: TRBJ2-6; d_call: TRBD2; clone_size: .; v_call: TRBV7-8; cdr3_aa: CASSSRLAGGTGANVLTF; cdr3_nt: TGTGCCAGCAGCTCCCGACTAGCGGGAGGCACTGGGGCCAACGTCCTGACTTTC
j_call: TRBJ1-5; d_call: .; clone_size: .; v_call: TRBV11-2; cdr3_aa: CASSLGTNQPQLF; cdr3_nt: TGTGCCAGCAGCTTAGGTACTAATCAGCCCCAGCTTTTT
j_call: TRBJ1-2; d_call: .; clone_size: .; v_call: TRBV29-1; cdr3_aa: CSVEMRIGRTNYGYTF; cdr3_nt: TGCAGCGTTGAAATGCGAATCGGGAGGACTAACTATGGCTACACCTTC
j_call: TRBJ2-1; d_call: .; clone_size: .; v_call: TRBV10-3; cdr3_aa: CATDFRGVDEQFF; cdr3_nt: TGTGCCACCGACTTCAGGGGGGTGGATGAGCAGTTCTTC
j_call: TRBJ1-3; d_call: TRBD1; clone_size: .; v_call: TRBV6-6; cdr3_aa: CTSSGQGPSSGNTIYF; cdr3_nt: TGTACTAGCAGTGGACAGGGGCCCAGCTCTGGAAACACCATATATTTT
j_call: TRBJ1-1; d_call: .; clone_size: .; v_call: TRBV5-4; cdr3_aa: CASRLISKGAEAFF; cdr3_nt: TGTGCCAGCCGCCTTATATCTAAGGGAGCTGAAGCTTTCTTT
j_call: TRBJ1-2; d_call: TRBD1; clone_size: .; v_call: TRBV11-2; cdr3_aa: CVSSPGGDDYGYTF; cdr3_nt: TGTGTCAGTAGCCCAGGGGGCGATGACTATGGCTACACCTTC
j_call: TRBJ2-3; d_call: .; clone_size: .; v_call: TRBV28; cdr3_aa: CASGTTGLSGDTQYF; cdr3_nt: TGTGCCAGCGGGACGACAGGACTCTCGGGAGATACGCAGTATTTT
j_call: TRBJ2-7; d_call: .; clone_size: .; v_call: TRBV11-2; cdr3_aa: CASSLGQSYERYF; cdr3_nt: TGTGCTAGCAGCTTGGGGCAGTCTTACGAGCGGTACTTC
j_call: TRBJ2-3; d_call: .; clone_size: few; v_call: TRBV7-9; cdr3_aa: CASSPWTGSSTDTQYF; cdr3_nt: TGTGCCAGCAGCCCGTGGACGGGATCTAGCACAGATACGCAGTATTTT
j_call: TRBJ2-2; d_call: TRBD2; clone_size: few; v_call: TRBV10-2; cdr3_aa: CASSEPLAGSGELFF; cdr3_nt: TGCGCCAGCAGTGAGCCCTTAGCGGGCTCCGGGGAGCTGTTTTTT
j_call: TRBJ1-5; d_call: .; clone_size: .; v_call: TRBV11-2; cdr3_aa: CASGWDNNQPLHF; cdr3_nt: TGTGCCAGCGGCTGGGACAACAATCAGCCCCTGCATTTT
j_call: TRBJ2-2; d_call: .; clone_size: .; v_call: TRBV30; cdr3_aa: CAWSCLGGELFF; cdr3_nt: TGTGCCTGGAGTTGTTTAGGGGGGGAGCTGTTTTTT
j_call: TRBJ2-1; d_call: .; clone_size: .; v_call: TRBV7-9; cdr3_aa: CDSSLGRVNEQFF; cdr3_nt: TGTGACAGCAGCTTAGGCAGGGTCAATGAGCAGTTCTTC
j_call: TRBJ2-3; d_call: TRBD2; clone_size: many; v_call: TRBV29-1; cdr3_aa: CSVLQRGLAGLASTDTQYF; cdr3_nt: TGCAGCGTTCTCCAGAGGGGACTAGCGGGATTAGCTAGCACAGATACGCAGTATTTT
j_call: TRBJ2-1; d_call: TRBD1; clone_size: .; v_call: TRBV19; cdr3_aa: CASSLAGGRSVQFF; cdr3_nt: TGTGCCAGTAGTTTGGCAGGGGGCCGTTCGGTGCAGTTCTTC
j_call: TRBJ1-5; d_call: .; clone_size: many; v_call: TRBV11-3; cdr3_aa: CASSLVCRGSSQPQHF; cdr3_nt: TGTGCCAGCAGCTTAGTATGTCGGGGGTCTAGTCAGCCCCAGCATTTT
j_call: TRBJ1-6; d_call: .; clone_size: .; v_call: TRBV11-1; cdr3_aa: CVTQTSPLHF; cdr3_nt: TGTGTCACCCAGACATCACCCCTCCACTTT
j_call: TRBJ2-3; d_call: TRBD2; clone_size: .; v_call: TRBV4-2; cdr3_aa: CVSSQDVGGGPIDTQYF; cdr3_nt: TGTGTCAGCAGCCAAGATGTTGGGGGAGGGCCTATAGATACGCAGTATTTT
j_call: TRBJ2-7; d_call: .; clone_size: many; v_call: TRBV4-2; cdr3_aa: CASSQGVGEATAEQYF; cdr3_nt: TGTGCCAGCAGCCAAGGAGTAGGGGAGGCTACCGCCGAGCAGTACTTC
j_call: TRBJ2-7; d_call: .; clone_size: .; v_call: TRBV11-2; cdr3_aa: CVSSLTGLYEQYF; cdr3_nt: TGTGTCAGCAGCCTCACCGGGCTCTACGAGCAATACTTC
j_call: TRBJ2-2; d_call: .; clone_size: .; v_call: TRBV4-2; cdr3_aa: CASSQDRGIGKLFF; cdr3_nt: TGTGCCAGCAGCCAAGATCGGGGGATCGGGAAGCTGTTTTTT
j_call: TRBJ1-1; d_call: .; clone_size: once; v_call: TRBV7-2; cdr3_aa: CASSLSSRHTEAFF; cdr3_nt: TGTGCCAGCAGCTTATCGAGCCGCCACACTGAAGCTTTCTTT
j_call: TRBJ2-1; d_call: .; clone_size: few; v_call: TRBV5-1; cdr3_aa: CASSLWGGGESYNEQFF; cdr3_nt: TGCGCCAGCAGCTTGTGGGGAGGGGGCGAGTCCTACAATGAGCAGTTCTTC
j_call: TRBJ1-1; d_call: TRBD1; clone_size: .; v_call: TRBV11-1; cdr3_aa: CVSSYSDRGEAFF; cdr3_nt: TGTGTCAGCAGTTACAGTGACAGGGGCGAAGCTTTCTTT
j_call: TRBJ1-4; d_call: TRBD1; clone_size: .; v_call: TRBV7-9; cdr3_aa: CASTGQGYEKLFF; cdr3_nt: TGTGCCAGCACCGGACAGGGATATGAAAAACTGTTTTTT
j_call: TRBJ2-1; d_call: .; clone_size: few; v_call: TRBV7-9; cdr3_aa: CASIFLGPRRANEQFF; cdr3_nt: TGTGCCAGCATCTTCCTAGGGCCGAGGCGGGCAAATGAGCAGTTCTTC
j_call: TRBJ2-1; d_call: .; clone_size: .; v_call: TRBV11-2; cdr3_aa: CARSMISGNSYNEQFF; cdr3_nt: TGTGCCAGAAGCATGATTAGCGGTAACTCTTACAATGAGCAGTTCTTC
j_call: TRBJ2-7; d_call: TRBD2; clone_size: many; v_call: TRBV12-3/TRBV12-4; cdr3_aa: CASSSSQAGRIYEQYF; cdr3_nt: TGTGCCAGCAGTTCTAGTCAGGCCGGGAGGATCTACGAGCAGTACTTC
j_call: TRBJ2-7; d_call: TRBD2; clone_size: .; v_call: TRBV6-2/TRBV6-3; cdr3_aa: CASQRGGYYEQYF; cdr3_nt: TGTGCCAGCCAGCGGGGAGGGTACTACGAGCAGTACTTC
j_call: TRBJ2-2; d_call: .; clone_size: .; v_call: TRBV4-3; cdr3_aa: CASSQDPTVGAGELFF; cdr3_nt: TGCGCCAGCAGCCAAGATCCGACTGTCGGGGCCGGGGAGCTGTTTTTT
j_call: TRBJ2-7; d_call: .; clone_size: few; v_call: TRBV12-3/TRBV12-4; cdr3_aa: CASVGGGNEQYF; cdr3_nt: TGTGCCAGCGTAGGAGGGGGGAACGAGCAGTACTTC
j_call: TRBJ2-1; d_call: TRBD2; clone_size: .; v_call: TRBV6-6; cdr3_aa: CASRQRLAGPYNEQFF; cdr3_nt: TGTGCCAGCAGACAGAGACTAGCGGGGCCATACAATGAGCAGTTCTTC
j_call: TRBJ1-2; d_call: .; clone_size: many; v_call: TRBV29-1; cdr3_aa: CSVVLAGYGYTF; cdr3_nt: TGCAGCGTTGTATTGGCAGGCTATGGCTACACCTTC
j_call: TRBJ2-1; d_call: .; clone_size: .; v_call: TRBV4-1; cdr3_aa: CASSQDPWGSTGEQFF; cdr3_nt: TGCGCCAGCAGCCAAGACCCCTGGGGGAGTACCGGTGAGCAGTTCTTC